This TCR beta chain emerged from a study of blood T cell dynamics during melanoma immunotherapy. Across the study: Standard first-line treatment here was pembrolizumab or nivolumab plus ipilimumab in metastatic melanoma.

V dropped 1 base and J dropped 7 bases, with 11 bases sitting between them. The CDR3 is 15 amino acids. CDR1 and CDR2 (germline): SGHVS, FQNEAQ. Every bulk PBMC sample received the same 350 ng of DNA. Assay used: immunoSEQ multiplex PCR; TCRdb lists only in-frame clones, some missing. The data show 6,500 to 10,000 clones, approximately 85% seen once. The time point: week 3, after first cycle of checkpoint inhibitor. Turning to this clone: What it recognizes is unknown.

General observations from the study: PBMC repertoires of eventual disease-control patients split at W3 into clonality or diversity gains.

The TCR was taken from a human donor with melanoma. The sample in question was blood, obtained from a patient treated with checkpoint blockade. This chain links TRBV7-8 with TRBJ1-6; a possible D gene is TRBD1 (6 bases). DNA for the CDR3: TGTGCCAGCAGCTTAGAATCGCAGGGGAATTCACCCCTCCACTTT. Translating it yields CASSLESQGNSPLHF.